This TCR beta chain was recovered during a study of CD8 T cells in ankylosing spondylitis (dated 2017 in TCRdb). Concerning the study at large: To find TCR variants linked to disease, the study profiled T cell receptor beta repertoires in ankylosing spondylitis patients and healthy donors. The full study cohort comprised about 24 ankylosing spondylitis patients and 110 or so healthy donors. Peripheral blood was sampled, and synovial fluid was additionally collected from ankylosing spondylitis patients. Beyond this particular receptor, the publication reports: A CD8+ phenotype was shown by the disease-linked clones, which were found at relatively low frequencies in peripheral blood. Some TCR beta motif variants had previously been reported in synovial fluid and blood of reactive arthritis patients, which suggested common disease-initiation mechanisms. According to the report, matched synovial fluid samples from ankylosing spondylitis patients were significantly enriched for the disease-linked clones. Blood from ankylosing spondylitis patients appeared to be characterized by a TCR beta motif made up of under 10 highly homologous amino acid variants.

Comments on this clonotype: Its antigen target is currently unknown. No clone much larger than this one lies a single base away; base qualities are absent.

CDR1 and CDR2, looked up from the germline V gene, are SNHLY and FYNNEI. Counted from cysteine to phenylalanine, this CDR3 has 14 amino acids. The read is trimmed to its CDR3 DNA, 42 bases read in frame from base 1. V lost 6 bases and J lost 3 bases, and the count of bases not matched to a germline gene is 8. The listed sequencing device is Illumina HiSeq 2500. Quantitative 5'-RACE with molecular barcodes was used to prepare TCR beta libraries. The study's own analysis went as follows. To identify disease-linked TCR variants, a new computational method was used, one built on a probabilistic model of VDJ rearrangement. TCRdb reanalyzed the raw reads on its own, using fastp at Q25 for trimming and MiXCR for clone calling, and kept in-frame beta chains. CDR3 protein duplicates are merged, each entry listing the most common genes and DNA. What appears here as the V and J calls and clone size reflects TCRdb's work, not the paper's. The sample contains around 220,000 distinct CDR3 sequences, approximately 10% of them found a single time. 20% to 25% of the sample is taken by the ten largest.

The chain couples TRBV2 to TRBJ2-7; 7 central bases correspond to TRBD1. The material sequenced was blood, either unsorted or a sorted T cell fraction (not recorded which). This sequence originates from a male donor with ankylosing spondylitis or in good health (not recorded which). The CDR3 in this case is CASRPTGQNYEQYF. Read as DNA, the sequence is TGTGCCAGCAGACCGACAGGGCAGAACTACGAGCAGTACTTC.